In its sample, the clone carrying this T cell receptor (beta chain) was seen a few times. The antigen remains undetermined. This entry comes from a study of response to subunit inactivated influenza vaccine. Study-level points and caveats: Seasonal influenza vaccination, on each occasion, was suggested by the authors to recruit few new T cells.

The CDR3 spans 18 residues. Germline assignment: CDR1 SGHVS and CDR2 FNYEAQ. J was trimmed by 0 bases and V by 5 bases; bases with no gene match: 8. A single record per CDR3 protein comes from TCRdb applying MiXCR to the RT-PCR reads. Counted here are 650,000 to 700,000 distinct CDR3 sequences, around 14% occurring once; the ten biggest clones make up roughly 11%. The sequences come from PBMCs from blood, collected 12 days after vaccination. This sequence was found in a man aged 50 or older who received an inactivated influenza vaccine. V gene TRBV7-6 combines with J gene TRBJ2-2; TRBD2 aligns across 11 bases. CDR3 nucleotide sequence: TGTGCCAGCAGCCCGGGACTAGCGGAAGGCGCGAACACCGGGGAGCTGTTTTTT. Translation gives CASSPGLAEGANTGELFF.